Described below is a single T cell receptor (beta chain) sequence and its context. The antigen remains undetermined. The CDR3 runs to 16 residues. Germline assignment: CDR1 MNHNY and CDR2 SVGAGI (reference sequence). The V gene lost 7 bases and the J gene lost 1 base, with 18 bases spanning the gap. This specimen comes from a study of CD8+ T cells in alopecia areata. Study-wide points: Relative to mice, TCR sharing across patients was less clear, a difference possibly HLA-related. Scalp repertoires also include resident alphabeta T cells from normal skin. Lesional tissue from the scalp (especially in alopecia totalis/universalis) showed higher clonality than normal scalp.

Isolation of CD4+ and CD8+ T cells from PBMCs was achieved by sorting. Following RNA extraction, reverse transcription yielded cDNA that acted as the sequencing template. The method was immunoSEQ multiplex PCR; TCRdb's version includes in-frame clones alone and lacks a portion of them. This sample carries around 190,000 clones, approximately 60% of them seen once, and the ten largest clones take 4.5% to 6%. Sequences were obtained from CD8+ T cells sorted from blood. This chain joins TRBV6-6 and TRBJ2-3; perhaps D is TRBD1 or TRBD2 (5 bases each). This TCR derives from a human donor in good health. CDR3 sequence (DNA): TGTGCCAGCACACCACTCCGGGACCCCGGCACAGATACGCAGTATTTT. Translated: CASTPLRDPGTDTQYF.